These 10 T cell receptor beta chains share one sample of origin, sequenced in a study of technical replicates of blood from a few donors. Assay used: immunoSEQ multiplex PCR; TCRdb lists only in-frame clones, some missing. This table holds tens of thousands of clones, 95% to 97% found once. Material: T cells isolated from PBMCs. These receptors all come from a human donor in good health.

The J gene is TRBJ2-1, the V gene TRBV20-1; D call uncertain. CDR3 length equals 11 residues. Germline CDR1 reads DFQATT; CDR2 reads SNEGSKA (reference sequence). Trimming pared 3 bases from V and 9 bases from J, leaving 9 bases between. CDR3 sequence (DNA): TGCAGTGCTAGTGGCCTCCTTGAGCAGTTCTTC. Translation: CSASGLLEQFF.

This clone was found once. V usage is TRBV7-9 and J usage is TRBJ1-1; D is undetermined. The CDR3 is 14 amino acids. V lost 2 bases and J 0 bases, leaving 7 bases between the germline ends. The germline CDR1 and CDR2 sequences are SEHNR and FQNEAQ (reference sequence). CDR3 in amino acids: CASSLLQMNTEAFF. Here the CDR3 DNA reads TGTGCCAGCAGCTTACTACAGATGAACACTGAAGCTTTCTTT.

The rearrangement joins TRBV27 to TRBJ2-1, with no clear D. The ends were cut back, 4 bases at V and 5 bases at J, with 12 bases in the middle. Per the germline V gene, CDR1 is MNHEY and CDR2 is SMNVEV (reference sequence). This CDR3 region has 14 residues. The CDR3 sequence: CASSWSRGHNEQFF. The CDR3 DNA follows: TGTGCCAGCAGTTGGAGTCGCGGCCACAATGAGCAGTTCTTC.

This clone appeared once. CDR3 nucleotide sequence: TGTGCCAGCAGCAAAGCCCAGGTGCTTAAGCAGTACTTC. It translates to CASSKAQVLKQYF. The chain joins TRBV21-1 to TRBJ2-7; TRBD1 reflects the table's D call only, with no check against the DNA. TRBV21-1 is classified as a pseudogene. The CDR3 is 13 amino acids.

V gene TRBV4-2 combines with J gene TRBJ2-1; a weak D match, TRBD1 (5 bases). The ends were cut back, 1 base at V and 8 bases at J, with 9 bases in the middle. The CDR3 consists of 13 residues. Per the germline V gene, CDR1 is LGHNA and CDR2 is YNFKEQ. The CDR3 sequence: CASSQGQRDEQFF. CDR3 sequence (DNA): TGTGCCAGCAGCCAAGGACAGCGAGATGAGCAGTTCTTC.

This chain uses TRBV6-5 with TRBJ2-7; D gene uncertain. The CDR3 has 11 residues. Looked up from germline, CDR1 is MNHEY and CDR2 is SVGAGI. The V end was cut by 5 bases, the J end by 2 bases, with 4 bases between. The DNA for the CDR3 is TGTGCCAGCAGTGACACCTACGAGCAGTACTTC. Translation: CASSDTYEQYF.

This sequence joins TRBV28 and TRBJ2-6; TRBD1 matches 11 bases. The CDR3 is 19 amino acids. CDR1 and CDR2 from the germline V gene are MDHEN and SYDVKM. The junction had 9 bases not matched to a gene; V was cut back by 5 bases and J by 0 bases. CDR3 bases: TGTGCCAGCAGTCCACGGACAGGGGGCTATCTCTCTGGGGCCAACGTCCTGACTTTC. It codes for CASSPRTGGYLSGANVLTF.

The chain's CDR3 is CASSPGLAETILAKNIQYF. CDR3 sequence (DNA): TGTGCCAGCAGCCCGGGACTAGCGGAGACGATACTAGCCAAAAACATTCAGTACTTC. V and J are TRBV7-8 and TRBJ2-4, with TRBD2 matching over 11 bases. Looked up from germline, CDR1 is SGHVS and CDR2 is FQNEAQ. The CDR3 is made up of 19 amino acids. The V and J ends lost 5 bases and 0 bases, in that order; junction bases with no gene match: 12. Variable domain in full (rest from reference TRBV7-8 and TRBJ2-4): GAGVSQSPRYKVAKRGQDVALRCDPISGHVSLFWYQQALGQGPEFLTYFQNEAQLDKSGLPSDRFFAERPEGSVSTLKIQRTQQEDSAVYLCASSPGLAETILAKNIQYFGAGTRLSVL.

The V and J genes are TRBV27 and TRBJ2-3; a weak D match, TRBD1 (5 bases). Trimming cost V 5 bases and J 0 bases, with 12 bases left between them. CDR1 MNHEY and CDR2 SMNVEV come from the germline V gene (reference sequence). The length of the CDR3 is 15 residues. The CDR3, as DNA: TGTGCCAGCAGTGTAGGGGTGCCTAGCACAGATACGCAGTATTTT. Residues: CASSVGVPSTDTQYF.

V usage is TRBV19 and J usage is TRBJ1-1; 12 bases are a match to TRBD1. This CDR3 has 15 amino acids. Germline CDR1 and CDR2: LNHDA and SQIVND (reference sequence). J was trimmed by 6 bases and V by 0 bases; bases with no gene match: 2. The CDR3 DNA reads TGTGCCAGTAGTATAGATGGGACAGGGGGCGCTGAAGCTTTCTTT. Translating gives CASSIDGTGGAEAFF. Combining the CDR3 with reference TRBV19 and TRBJ1-1 gives the whole variable domain DGGITQSPKYLFRKEGQNVTLSCEQNLNHDAMYWYRQDPGQGLRLIYYSQIVNDFQKGDIAEGYSVSREKKESFPLTVTSAQKNPTAFYLCASSIDGTGGAEAFFGQGTRLTVV.